The rows below give T cell receptor beta chains drawn from one sample of a study of OX40 agonist ivuxolimab in advanced cancers. The data were produced by immunoSEQ multiplex PCR, yet TCRdb's version contains in-frame clones alone and is incomplete. The sample lists about 37,000 clones; 85% to 90% were seen once. This sample comprised CD4+ or CD8+ T cells sorted from blood, obtained in a trial of the OX40 agonist ivuxolimab. These receptors were obtained from an adult with an advanced solid tumor such as melanoma, head and neck, liver or kidney cancer. Each CDR3 is given with its conserved first and last residue. A D gene is named only where the DNA matches it firmly.

CDR3 length	D gene	J gene	V gene	CDR3 protein
14	.	TRBJ1-5	TRBV6-6	CASSNRAYNQPQHF
13	TRBD1	TRBJ1-1	TRBV30	CAWSAQGYTEAFF
12	.	TRBJ1-4	TRBV19	CASSDLGVKLFF
16	.	TRBJ2-7	TRBV2	CASRNPISRAYYEQYF
15	.	TRBJ2-2	TRBV4-1	CASSGRASNTGELFF
14	.	TRBJ2-7	TRBV18	CASSPGEFPYEQYF
12	.	TRBJ2-5	TRBV6-6	CASSYPQETQYF
16	.	TRBJ2-1	TRBV7-6	CASSWTTYQSGNEQFF
15	TRBD2	TRBJ2-2	TRBV5-1	CASSQRSGFGGELFF
13	.	TRBJ1-5	TRBV7-9	CASSLGNTQPQHF
16	.	TRBJ2-1	TRBV7-2	CASSLGSGGSYNEQFF
13	.	TRBJ1-2	TRBV2	CASSEALVLGYTF
16	TRBD2	TRBJ2-4	TRBV14	CASSQGGSLAKNIQYF
13	.	TRBJ2-3	TRBV9	CASSPQVRDTQYF
15	.	TRBJ1-3	TRBV7-8	CASSLVGQGGGTIYF
13	.	TRBJ2-7	TRBV29-1	CSVVRDPGNEQYF
14	.	TRBJ1-5	TRBV5-1	CASSPDSSNQPQHF
17	TRBD1	TRBJ1-3	TRBV5-4	CASSLSLAGGIGNTIYF
13	.	TRBJ2-1	TRBV9	CASSDGPYNEQFF
17	TRBD2	TRBJ2-7	TRBV5-4	CASSRGEGSGRIYEQYF
13	.	TRBJ2-7	TRBV7-9	CASSPGLTYEQYF
15	TRBD2	TRBJ2-5	TRBV18	CASSPGLAGGETQYF
14	TRBD1	TRBJ1-4	TRBV6-6	CASGDREGREKLFF
17	.	TRBJ2-6	TRBV5-1	CASSFTPTDSGANVLTF
15	TRBD2	TRBJ2-7	TRBV9	CASSVDASGVYEQYF
12	.	TRBJ2-5	TRBV28	CASSLTQETQYF
14	TRBD1	TRBJ2-7	TRBV30	CAWSDDRGFYEQYF
13	.	TRBJ1-1	TRBV19	CASSIFGNTEAFF
14	TRBD1	TRBJ2-7	TRBV5-1	CASSSGTGRSEQYF
14	TRBD1	TRBJ2-7	TRBV28	CASSAGQVFYEQYF
16	.	TRBJ1-1	TRBV18	CASSPPGRGPNTEAFF
17	TRBD1	TRBJ1-2	TRBV2	CASSSTGGDPARYGYTF
14	.	TRBJ2-4	TRBV11-2	CASSLNVAKNIQYF
14	.	TRBJ2-7	TRBV28	CASNRAGTSYEQYF
16	TRBD2	TRBJ2-3	TRBV9	CASSVEAGRATDTQYF
16	TRBD1	TRBJ1-2	TRBV19	CASSGEGGQPFYGYTF
15	.	TRBJ1-6	TRBV6-1	CASSAPRGGESPLHF
19	TRBD2	TRBJ2-2	TRBV15	CATSRAGLAGGINTGELFF
16	.	TRBJ2-5	TRBV9	CASSVVGTSTQETQYF
15	TRBD1	TRBJ1-1	TRBV6-1	CASGKGGTGTKEAFF
14	TRBD2	TRBJ2-1	TRBV29-1	CSGKRLAGGNEQFF
14	.	TRBJ2-2	TRBV5-1	CASSQRTNAGELFF
13	.	TRBJ1-2	TRBV27	CASSLSPRRGYTF
14	.	TRBJ1-2	TRBV27	CASSPLQGYYGYTF
13	TRBD1	TRBJ1-2	TRBV28	CASKLTGDYGYTF
14	.	TRBJ1-5	TRBV6-1	CASRAGGSNQPQHF
14	TRBD1	.	TRBV28	CASSLWTGSDEQYF
16	TRBD1	TRBJ2-5	TRBV5-1	CASSLAAAGGEETQYF
17	TRBD2	TRBJ2-3	TRBV5-1	CASSLLSSGGSTDTQYF
18	TRBD1	TRBJ1-1	TRBV28	CASSPPGTGGGMNTEAFF
14	.	TRBJ2-7	TRBV30	CAWSVWAGSYEQYF